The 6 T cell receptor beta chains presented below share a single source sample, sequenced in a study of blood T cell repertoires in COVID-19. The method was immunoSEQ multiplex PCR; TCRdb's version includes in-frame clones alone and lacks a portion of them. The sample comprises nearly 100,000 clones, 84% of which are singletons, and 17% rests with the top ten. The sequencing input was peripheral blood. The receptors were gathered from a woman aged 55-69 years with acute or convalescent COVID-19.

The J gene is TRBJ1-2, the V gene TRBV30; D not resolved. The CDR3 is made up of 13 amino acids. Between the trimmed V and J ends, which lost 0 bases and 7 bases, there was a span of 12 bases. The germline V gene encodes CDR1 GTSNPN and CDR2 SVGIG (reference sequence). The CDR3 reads CAWSVSGEGGYTF. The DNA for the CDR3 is TGTGCCTGGAGTGTTTCCGGGGAGGGTGGCTACACCTTC.

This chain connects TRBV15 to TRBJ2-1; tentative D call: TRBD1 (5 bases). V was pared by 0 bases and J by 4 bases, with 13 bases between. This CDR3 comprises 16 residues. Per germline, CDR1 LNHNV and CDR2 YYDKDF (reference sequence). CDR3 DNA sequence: TGTGCCACCAGCAGAGATCCACCTAAGGGGTACAATGAGCAGTTCTTC. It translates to CATSRDPPKGYNEQFF.

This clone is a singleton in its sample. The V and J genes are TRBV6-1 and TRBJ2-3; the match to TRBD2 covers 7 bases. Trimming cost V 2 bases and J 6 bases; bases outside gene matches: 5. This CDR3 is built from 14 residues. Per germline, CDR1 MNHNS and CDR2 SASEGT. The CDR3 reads CASSERTRLDTQYF. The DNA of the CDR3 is TGTGCCAGCAGTGAACGGACTAGATTGGATACGCAGTATTTT.

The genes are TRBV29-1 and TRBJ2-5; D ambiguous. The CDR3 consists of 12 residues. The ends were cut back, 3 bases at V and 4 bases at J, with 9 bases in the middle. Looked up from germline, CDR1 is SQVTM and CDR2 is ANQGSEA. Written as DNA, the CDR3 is TGCAGCGTTGAGCGGTCCAGAGAGACCCAGTACTTC. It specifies CSVERSRETQYF.

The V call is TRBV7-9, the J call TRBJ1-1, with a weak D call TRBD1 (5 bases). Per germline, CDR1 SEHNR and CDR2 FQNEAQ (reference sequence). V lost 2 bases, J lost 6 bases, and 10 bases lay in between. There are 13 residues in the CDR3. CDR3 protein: CASSLLTAAEAFF. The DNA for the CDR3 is TGTGCCAGCAGCTTATTGACAGCCGCTGAAGCTTTCTTT.

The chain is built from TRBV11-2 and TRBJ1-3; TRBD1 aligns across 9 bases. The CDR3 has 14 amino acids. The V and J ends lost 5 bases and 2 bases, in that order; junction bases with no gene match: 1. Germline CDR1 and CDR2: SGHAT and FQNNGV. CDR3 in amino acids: CASSRQGAGNTIYF. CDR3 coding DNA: TGTGCCAGCAGCCGACAGGGGGCTGGAAACACCATATATTTT.